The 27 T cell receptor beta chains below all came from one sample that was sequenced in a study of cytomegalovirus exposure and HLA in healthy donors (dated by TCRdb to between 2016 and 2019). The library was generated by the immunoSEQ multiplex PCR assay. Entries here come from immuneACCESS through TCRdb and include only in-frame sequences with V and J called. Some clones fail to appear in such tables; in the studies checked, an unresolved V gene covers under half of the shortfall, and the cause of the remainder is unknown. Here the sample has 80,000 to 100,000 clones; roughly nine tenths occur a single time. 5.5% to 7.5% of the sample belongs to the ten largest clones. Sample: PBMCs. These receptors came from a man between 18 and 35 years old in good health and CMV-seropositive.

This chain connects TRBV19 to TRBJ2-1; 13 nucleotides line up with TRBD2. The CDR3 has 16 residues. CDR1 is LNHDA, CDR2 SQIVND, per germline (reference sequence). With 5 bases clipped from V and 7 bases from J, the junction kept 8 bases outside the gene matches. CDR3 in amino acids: CASSHGTSGIRNEQFF. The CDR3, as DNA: TGTGCCAGTAGTCACGGGACTAGCGGGATCCGGAATGAGCAGTTCTTC.

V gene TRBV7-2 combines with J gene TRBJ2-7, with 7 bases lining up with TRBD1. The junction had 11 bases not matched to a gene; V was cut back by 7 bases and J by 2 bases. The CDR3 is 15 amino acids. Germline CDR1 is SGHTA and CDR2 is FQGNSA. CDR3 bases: TGTGCCAGCACCAAAGGACAGGTTGGGACCTACGAGCAGTACTTC. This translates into CASTKGQVGTYEQYF.

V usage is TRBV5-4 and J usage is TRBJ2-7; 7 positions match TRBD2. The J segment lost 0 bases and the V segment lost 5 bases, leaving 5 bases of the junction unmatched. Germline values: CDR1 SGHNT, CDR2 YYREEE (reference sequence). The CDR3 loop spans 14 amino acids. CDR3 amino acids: CASSTGDYSYEQYF. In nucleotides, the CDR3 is TGTGCCAGCAGTACGGGGGACTACTCCTACGAGCAGTACTTC.

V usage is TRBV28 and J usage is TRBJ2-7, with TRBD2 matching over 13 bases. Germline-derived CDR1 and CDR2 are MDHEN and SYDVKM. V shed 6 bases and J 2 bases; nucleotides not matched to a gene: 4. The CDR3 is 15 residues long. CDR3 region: CASRQGLAGPYEQYF. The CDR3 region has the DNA TGTGCCAGCAGACAGGGACTAGCGGGACCCTACGAGCAGTACTTC.

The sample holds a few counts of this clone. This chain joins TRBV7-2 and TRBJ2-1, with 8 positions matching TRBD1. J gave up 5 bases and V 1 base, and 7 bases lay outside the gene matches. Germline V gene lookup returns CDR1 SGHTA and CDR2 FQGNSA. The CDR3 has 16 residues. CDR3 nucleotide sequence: TGTGCCAGCAGCTTAGGCCAGGGGGCGATCCACAATGAGCAGTTCTTC. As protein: CASSLGQGAIHNEQFF.

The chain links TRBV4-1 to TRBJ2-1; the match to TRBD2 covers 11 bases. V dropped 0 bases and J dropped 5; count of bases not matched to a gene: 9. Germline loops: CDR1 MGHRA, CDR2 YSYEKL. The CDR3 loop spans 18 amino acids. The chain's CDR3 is CASSQESLVLAGDNEQFF. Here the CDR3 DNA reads TGCGCCAGCAGCCAAGAGTCTTTGGTACTAGCGGGGGACAATGAGCAGTTCTTC.

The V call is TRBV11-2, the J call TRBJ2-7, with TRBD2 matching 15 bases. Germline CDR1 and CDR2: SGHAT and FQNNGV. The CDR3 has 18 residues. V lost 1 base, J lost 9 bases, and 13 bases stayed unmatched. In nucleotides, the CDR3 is TGTGCCAGCAGCTTAGTGGGACTAGCGGGGGGACAAGAGCGTGTGCAGTACTTC. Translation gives CASSLVGLAGGQERVQYF.

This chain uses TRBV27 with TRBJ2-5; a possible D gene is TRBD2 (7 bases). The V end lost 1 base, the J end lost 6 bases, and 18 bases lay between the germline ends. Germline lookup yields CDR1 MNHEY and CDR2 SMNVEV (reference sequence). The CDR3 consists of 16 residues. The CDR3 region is CASSLLGRGAEKTQYF. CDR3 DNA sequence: TGTGCCAGCAGTTTATTAGGCCGGGGGGCGGAAAAGACCCAGTACTTC.

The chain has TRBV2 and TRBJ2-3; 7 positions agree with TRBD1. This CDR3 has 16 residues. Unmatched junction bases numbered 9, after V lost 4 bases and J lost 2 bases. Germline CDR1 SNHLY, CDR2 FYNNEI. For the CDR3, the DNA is TGTGCCAGCAGTGGCATCGGACAGGACCTCACAGATACGCAGTATTTT. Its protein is CASSGIGQDLTDTQYF.

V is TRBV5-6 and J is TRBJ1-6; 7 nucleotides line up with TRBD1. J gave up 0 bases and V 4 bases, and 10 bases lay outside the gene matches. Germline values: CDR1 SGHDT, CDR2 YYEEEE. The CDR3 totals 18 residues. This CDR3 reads CASSVRGQFSSYNSPLHF. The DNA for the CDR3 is TGTGCCAGCAGCGTAAGGGGACAGTTTAGCTCCTATAATTCACCCCTCCACTTT. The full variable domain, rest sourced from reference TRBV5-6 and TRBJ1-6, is DAGVTQSPTHLIKTRGQQVTLRCSPKSGHDTVSWYQQALGQGPQFIFQYYEEEERQRGNFPDRFSGHQFPNYSSELNVNALLLGDSALYLCASSVRGQFSSYNSPLHFGNGTRLTVT.

Here the CDR3 reads CASSQWSSGRANEQFF. The CDR3 DNA is TGCGCCAGCAGCCAATGGTCTAGCGGGAGAGCAAATGAGCAGTTCTTC. This rearrangement joins TRBV4-1 to TRBJ2-1, with TRBD2 identical over 10 bases. V gave up 2 bases and J gave up 7 bases; unmatched junction bases: 8. The germline V gene has CDR1 MGHRA and CDR2 YSYEKL. This CDR3 is built from 16 residues.

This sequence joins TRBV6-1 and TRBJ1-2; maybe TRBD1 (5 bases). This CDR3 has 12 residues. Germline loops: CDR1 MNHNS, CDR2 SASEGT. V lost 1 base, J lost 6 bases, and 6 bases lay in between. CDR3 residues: CASSEGGDGYTF. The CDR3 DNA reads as TGTGCCAGCAGTGAAGGGGGGGATGGCTACACCTTC.

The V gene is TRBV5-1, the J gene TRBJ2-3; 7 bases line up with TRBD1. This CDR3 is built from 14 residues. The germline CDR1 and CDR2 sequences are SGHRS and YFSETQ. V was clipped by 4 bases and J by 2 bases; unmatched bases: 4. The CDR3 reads CASSPGQNTDTQYF. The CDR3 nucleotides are TGCGCCAGCAGCCCGGGACAGAACACAGATACGCAGTATTTT.

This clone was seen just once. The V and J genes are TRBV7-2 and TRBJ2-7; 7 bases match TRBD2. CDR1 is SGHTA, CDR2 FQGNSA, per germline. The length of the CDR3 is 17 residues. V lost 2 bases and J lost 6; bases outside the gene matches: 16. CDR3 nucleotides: TGTGCCAGCAGCTTACAGGGTGGCGGGAGTGGAGCGGCCGAGCAGTACTTC. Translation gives CASSLQGGGSGAAEQYF.

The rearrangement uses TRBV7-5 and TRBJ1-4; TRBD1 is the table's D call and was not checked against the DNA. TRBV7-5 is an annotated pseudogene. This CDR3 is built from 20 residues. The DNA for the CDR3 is TGTGTCAGAAGCTTGGTCTACAGGGGGCAACTGGGAAAGACTAATGAAAAACTGTTTTTT. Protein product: CVRSLVYRGQLGKTNEKLFF.

The CDR3 DNA sequence: TGTGCCAGCAGCCCACGGGACCCCGGGACGGGGGTGCGGGAGCAGTACTTC. This gives the protein CASSPRDPGTGVREQYF. The chain couples TRBV2 to TRBJ2-7, with a possible D match to TRBD2 (6 bases). CDR1 is SNHLY and CDR2 is FYNNEI in the germline V gene. V lost 6 bases, J lost 7 bases, and 28 bases lay in between. There are 17 residues in the CDR3.

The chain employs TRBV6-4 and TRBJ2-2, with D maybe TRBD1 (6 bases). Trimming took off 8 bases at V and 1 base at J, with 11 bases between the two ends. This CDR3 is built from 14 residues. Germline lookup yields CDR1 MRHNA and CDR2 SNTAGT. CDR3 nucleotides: TGTGCCAGCCGTAGACAGGTGAACACCGGGGAGCTGTTTTTT. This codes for CASRRQVNTGELFF.

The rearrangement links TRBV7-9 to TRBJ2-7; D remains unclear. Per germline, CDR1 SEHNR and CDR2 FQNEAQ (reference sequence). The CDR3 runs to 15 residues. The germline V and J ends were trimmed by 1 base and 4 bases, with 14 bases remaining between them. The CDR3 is CASSLDGGALYEQYF. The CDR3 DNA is TGTGCCAGCAGCTTAGATGGCGGCGCGTTGTACGAGCAGTACTTC.

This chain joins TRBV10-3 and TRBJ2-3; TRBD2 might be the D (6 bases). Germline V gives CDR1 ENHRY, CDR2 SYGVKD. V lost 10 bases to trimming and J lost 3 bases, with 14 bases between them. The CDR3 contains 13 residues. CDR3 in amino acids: CATGTGETDTQYF. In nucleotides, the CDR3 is TGTGCCACAGGGACGGGAGAGACAGATACGCAGTATTTT.

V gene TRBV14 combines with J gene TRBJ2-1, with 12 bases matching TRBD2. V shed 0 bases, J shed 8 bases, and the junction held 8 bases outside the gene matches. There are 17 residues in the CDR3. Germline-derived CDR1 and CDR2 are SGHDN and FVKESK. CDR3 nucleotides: TGTGCCAGCAGCCAAGATCCGACTAGCGGGAGTTGGTATGAGCAGTTCTTC. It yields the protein CASSQDPTSGSWYEQFF.

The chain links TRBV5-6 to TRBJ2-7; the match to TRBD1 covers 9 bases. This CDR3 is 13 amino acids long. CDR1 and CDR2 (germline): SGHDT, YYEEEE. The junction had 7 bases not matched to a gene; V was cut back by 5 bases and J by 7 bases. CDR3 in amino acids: CASRLTGGLEQYF. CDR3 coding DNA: TGTGCCAGCAGACTTACAGGGGGCCTAGAGCAGTACTTC.

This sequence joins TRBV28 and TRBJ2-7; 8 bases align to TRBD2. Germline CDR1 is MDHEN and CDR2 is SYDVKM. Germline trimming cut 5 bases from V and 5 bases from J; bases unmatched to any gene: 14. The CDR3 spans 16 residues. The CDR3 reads CASSDWGAGAFDEQYF. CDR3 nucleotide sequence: TGTGCCAGCAGTGACTGGGGAGCGGGGGCCTTTGACGAGCAGTACTTC.

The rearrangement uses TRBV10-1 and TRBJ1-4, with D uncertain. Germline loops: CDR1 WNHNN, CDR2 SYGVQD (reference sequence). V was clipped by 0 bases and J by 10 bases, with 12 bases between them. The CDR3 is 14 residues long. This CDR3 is CASSESRTVGKLFF. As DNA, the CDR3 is TGCGCCAGCAGTGAGTCGAGAACTGTTGGAAAACTGTTTTTT.

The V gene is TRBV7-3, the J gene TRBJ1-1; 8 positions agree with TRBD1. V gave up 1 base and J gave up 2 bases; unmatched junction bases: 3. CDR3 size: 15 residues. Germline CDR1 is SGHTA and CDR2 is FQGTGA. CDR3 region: CASSLIPGGNTEAFF. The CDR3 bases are TGTGCCAGCAGCTTAATTCCAGGGGGCAACACTGAAGCTTTCTTT.

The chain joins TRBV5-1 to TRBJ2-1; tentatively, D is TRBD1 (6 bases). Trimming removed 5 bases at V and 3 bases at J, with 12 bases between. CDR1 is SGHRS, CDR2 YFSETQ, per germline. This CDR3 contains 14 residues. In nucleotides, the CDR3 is TGCGCCAGCAGTTATGACAGGAGCTACAATGAGCAGTTCTTC. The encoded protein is CASSYDRSYNEQFF.

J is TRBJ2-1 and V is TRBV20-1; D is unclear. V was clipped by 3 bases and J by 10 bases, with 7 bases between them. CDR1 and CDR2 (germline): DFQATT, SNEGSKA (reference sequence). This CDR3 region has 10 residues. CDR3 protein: CSASFREQFF. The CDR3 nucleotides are TGCAGTGCTAGTTTTAGAGAGCAGTTCTTC.

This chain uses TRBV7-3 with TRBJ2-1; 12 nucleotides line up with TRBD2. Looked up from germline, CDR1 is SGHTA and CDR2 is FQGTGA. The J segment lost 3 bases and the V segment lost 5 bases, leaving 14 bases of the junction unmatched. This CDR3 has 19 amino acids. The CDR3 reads CASSPGPPLAGGSYNEQFF. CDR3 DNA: TGTGCCAGCAGCCCGGGCCCCCCGCTAGCGGGAGGGAGCTACAATGAGCAGTTCTTC.